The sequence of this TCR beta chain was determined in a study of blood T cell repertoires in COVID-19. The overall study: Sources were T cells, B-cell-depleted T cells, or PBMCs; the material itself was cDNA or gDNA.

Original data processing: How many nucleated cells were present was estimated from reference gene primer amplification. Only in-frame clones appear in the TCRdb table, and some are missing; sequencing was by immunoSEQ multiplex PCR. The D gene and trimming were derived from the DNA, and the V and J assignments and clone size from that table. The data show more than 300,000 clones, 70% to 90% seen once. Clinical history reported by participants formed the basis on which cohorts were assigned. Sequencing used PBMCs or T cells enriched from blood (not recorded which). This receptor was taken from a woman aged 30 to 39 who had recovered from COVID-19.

As DNA, the CDR3 is TGCGCCAGCAGTGAAGGGACAGGGGCGAATCAGCCCCAGCATTTT. This translates into CASSEGTGANQPQHF. V and J are TRBV5-1 and TRBJ1-5; 10 bases map to TRBD1. The CDR3 is made up of 15 amino acids. After removal of 5 bases from V and 4 bases from J, the junction contained 6 bases not matched to a gene. Germline V gives CDR1 SGHRS, CDR2 YFSETQ. Full variable domain (missing parts from reference TRBV5-1 and TRBJ1-5): KAGVTQTPRYLIKTRGQQVTLSCSPISGHRSVSWYQQTPGQGLQFLFEYFSETQRNKGNFPGRFSGRQFSNSRSEMNVSTLELGDSALYLCASSEGTGANQPQHFGDGTRLSIL.